Following are 9 T cell receptor beta chains from one sample sequenced in a study of OX40 agonist ivuxolimab in advanced cancers. Sequencing used immunoSEQ multiplex PCR; TCRdb keeps in-frame clones, though not all of them. The sample comprises 95,000 to 150,000 clones, 93% of which are singletons, and 0.15% to 0.17% rests with the top ten. Source: CD4+ or CD8+ T cells sorted from blood, taken in a trial of the OX40 agonist ivuxolimab. These receptor sequences come from an adult with an advanced solid tumor such as melanoma, head and neck, liver or kidney cancer.

V is TRBV6-6 and J is TRBJ2-5, with D possibly TRBD1 on 5 matching bases. The V and J ends lost 3 bases and 4 bases respectively, with 12 bases between them. In germline, CDR1 is MNHNY, CDR2 SVGAGI (reference sequence). CDR3 length equals 14 residues. The CDR3 sequence is CASSYPPQGETQYF. CDR3 nucleotide sequence: TGTGCCAGCAGTTATCCCCCTCAGGGAGAGACCCAGTACTTC.

This clone occurred a few times. The V gene is TRBV5-8, the J gene TRBJ1-1; D call uncertain. Looked up from germline, CDR1 is SGHTS and CDR2 is YDEGEE. CDR3 size: 13 residues. The V end was cut by 2 bases, the J end by 1 base, with 6 bases between. CDR3 amino acids: CASSLEANTEAFF. CDR3 bases: TGTGCCAGCAGCTTAGAAGCGAACACTGAAGCTTTCTTT.

The genes are TRBV6-5 and TRBJ1-1; no clear D gene. The CDR3 consists of 14 residues. Germline CDR1 is MNHEY and CDR2 is SVGAGI. V was pared by 0 bases and J by 0 bases, with 5 bases between. CDR3: CASSYSTMNTEAFF. The CDR3 DNA reads as TGTGCCAGCAGTTACTCCACGATGAACACTGAAGCTTTCTTT.

V and J are TRBV7-9 and TRBJ2-1; 7 nucleotides align to TRBD1. The CDR3 contains 14 residues. Germline CDR1 is SEHNR and CDR2 is FQNEAQ (reference sequence). V shed 4 bases, J shed 9 bases, and the junction held 9 bases outside the gene matches. This CDR3 is CASSSYNPGGEQFF. The DNA for the CDR3 is TGTGCCAGCAGCTCATACAACCCAGGGGGTGAGCAGTTCTTC.

This clone was found once. The chain couples TRBV25-1 to TRBJ2-4; D is unresolved. The CDR3 has 12 residues. Trimming took off 5 bases at V and 8 bases at J, with 10 bases between the two ends. The germline CDR1 and CDR2 sequences are MGHDK and SYGVNS. The chain's CDR3 is CASSLTSDIQYF. DNA for the CDR3: TGTGCCAGCAGTCTTACCTCCGACATTCAGTACTTC. Using reference TRBV25-1 and TRBJ2-4 for the parts outside the CDR3, the full variable domain is EADIYQTPRYLVIGTGKKITLECSQTMGHDKMYWYQQDPGMELHLIHYSYGVNSTEKGDLSSESTVSRIRTEHFPLTLESARPSHTSQYLCASSLTSDIQYFGAGTRLSVL.

The chain combines TRBV6-6 with TRBJ2-1; 14 nucleotides line up with TRBD2. Trimming took 2 bases from V and 8 from J; bases not matched to a gene: 5. The CDR3 length is 16 residues. The germline gives CDR1 MNHNY, CDR2 SVGAGI (reference sequence). The CDR3, as DNA: TGTGCCAGCAGTTACCCCGGGACTAGCGGGAGATATGAGCAGTTCTTC. It encodes CASSYPGTSGRYEQFF.

This rearrangement joins TRBV6-4 to TRBJ2-2, with unresolved D. Per germline, CDR1 MRHNA and CDR2 SNTAGT. This CDR3 has 15 amino acids. Trimming cost V 6 bases and J 3 bases, with 14 bases left between them. This chain's CDR3 is CASRRDRLHTGELFF. CDR3 bases: TGTGCCAGCAGAAGGGATCGCTTGCACACCGGGGAGCTGTTTTTT.

The chain couples TRBV18 to TRBJ2-3; perhaps TRBD2 as D (6 bases). This CDR3 is 15 amino acids long. V dropped 3 bases and J dropped 6 bases, with 16 bases sitting between them. CDR1 is KGHSH, CDR2 LQKENI, per germline. CDR3 loop: CASSPGGNGGDTQYF. The CDR3 DNA reads TGTGCCAGCTCACCTGGGGGAAACGGAGGGGATACGCAGTATTTT. Full variable domain (remainder filled in from reference TRBV18 and TRBJ2-3): NAGVMQNPRHLVRRRGQEARLRCSPMKGHSHVYWYRQLPEEGLKFMVYLQKENIIDESGMPKERFSAEFPKEGPSILRIQQVVRGDSAAYFCASSPGGNGGDTQYFGPGTRLTVL.

The J gene is TRBJ1-2, the V gene TRBV2, with 8 bases lining up with TRBD1. There are 14 residues in the CDR3. Germline V gene sequence: CDR1 SNHLY, CDR2 FYNNEI. V was clipped by 5 bases and J by 0 bases; unmatched bases: 2. CDR3 bases: TGTGCCAGCAGTCTGGACAGGGCTAACTATGGCTACACCTTC. Protein product: CASSLDRANYGYTF.